Described below is a single T cell receptor beta chain sequence and its context. This PCR relied on a set of 60 Vbeta primers and 13 Jbeta primers. Clones were sequenced by immunoSEQ multiplex PCR, and TCRdb holds only the in-frame ones, with some missing. The sample has about 140,000 clones; about 74% are singletons. This specimen belongs to a study of cytomegalovirus exposure and HLA in healthy donors. Germline assignment: CDR1 LGHNA and CDR2 YSLEER. J lost 0 bases, V lost 5 bases, and 4 bases had no gene match. CDR3 length equals 15 residues. The TCR comes from a man aged 35 to 55 in good health and CMV-seronegative. The sequenced material came from PBMCs. The genes are TRBV4-3 and TRBJ2-3; 8 bases agree with TRBD1. The CDR3 DNA sequence: TGCGCCAGCAGCTACCGGGACAGGAGCACAGATACGCAGTATTTT. Translated, it gives CASSYRDRSTDTQYF.